The 23 T cell receptor beta chains listed next were all sequenced from one sample in a study of response to subunit inactivated influenza vaccine. TCRdb reprocessed the RT-PCR reads with MiXCR, giving one entry per CDR3 protein. The data hold approximately 500,000 distinct CDR3 sequences, with approximately 22% observed a single time. This same sample was also taken into another study, of T cells expressing NK-cell markers. As that study records: 5'RACE template switching with UMIs generated TCR beta cDNA.

The sample here was CD4+ T cells sorted from PBMCs, taken approximately 12 days after vaccination. Source of these receptors: a man between 50 and 59 years old who received an inactivated influenza vaccine.

In this sample, this clonotype turned up many times. The J gene is TRBJ1-1, the V gene TRBV7-9; D possibly corresponds to TRBD1 (5 bases). Trimming stripped 5 bases from V and 7 bases from J, with 11 bases between. This CDR3 has 12 amino acids. Germline V gene data show CDR1 as SEHNR and CDR2 as FQNEAQ (reference sequence). The CDR3 here is CASSPMGDEAFF. The DNA of the CDR3 is TGTGCCAGCAGCCCTATGGGGGATGAAGCTTTCTTT.

The chain uses TRBV7-2 and TRBJ2-1; D is unclear. V was shortened by 0 bases and J by 10 bases, with 13 bases between the two germline ends. The V gene's germline CDR1 is SGHTA and CDR2 FQGNSA. This CDR3 contains 14 residues. DNA of the CDR3: TGTGCCAGCAGCTTAGCAGCCAGAAGGACCGAGCAGTTCTTC. Translating it yields CASSLAARRTEQFF.

The chain joins TRBV11-2 to TRBJ1-1; D uncertain. V lost 1 base and J 1 base, leaving 16 bases between the germline ends. Germline loops: CDR1 SGHAT, CDR2 FQNNGV. The CDR3 is 17 residues long. DNA of the CDR3: TGTGCCAGCAGCTTAGGGCGCTCCGCAGGTCCGAACACTGAAGCTTTCTTT. It encodes CASSLGRSAGPNTEAFF. The whole variable domain, filled in from reference TRBV11-2 and TRBJ1-1, reads EAGVAQSPRYKIIEKRQSVAFWCNPISGHATLYWYQQILGQGPKLLIQFQNNGVVDDSQLPKDRFSAERLKGVDSTLKIQPAKLEDSAVYLCASSLGRSAGPNTEAFFGQGTRLTVV.

This clonotype was counted many times. J is TRBJ2-5 and V is TRBV29-1; 10 positions agree with TRBD1. The length of the CDR3 is 15 residues. Germline V gene lookup returns CDR1 SQVTM and CDR2 ANQGSEA. Germline trimming cut 6 bases from V and 5 bases from J; bases unmatched to any gene: 12. CDR3: CSVAPGTGVEETQYF. CDR3 in DNA: TGCAGCGTAGCCCCCGGGACAGGGGTCGAGGAGACCCAGTACTTC.

At least ten counts were recorded for this clonotype. The chain combines TRBV6-1 with TRBJ1-4; 8 bases line up with TRBD1. Germline V gene sequence: CDR1 MNHNS, CDR2 SASEGT. CDR3 length: 14 amino acids. With V trimmed by 5 bases and J by 10 bases, 9 bases remained unmatched. The CDR3 sequence is CASSTGGGFGKLFF. The DNA for the CDR3 is TGTGCCAGCAGTACAGGGGGGGGATTTGGAAAACTGTTTTTT.

The table lists this clonotype with many counts. The gene calls are TRBV5-1 and TRBJ2-3; D unresolved. V lost 0 bases, J lost 6 bases, and 8 bases lay in between. CDR3 length: 13 residues. Germline V CDR1 and CDR2: SGHRS, YFSETQ. This chain's CDR3 is CASSLAGVDTQYF. The CDR3, as DNA: TGCGCCAGCAGCTTGGCTGGGGTCGATACGCAGTATTTT.

This chain joins TRBV11-2 and TRBJ2-3; 7 nucleotides align to TRBD1. This CDR3 spans 16 amino acids. After removal of 0 bases from V and 4 bases from J, the junction contained 7 bases not matched to a gene. CDR1 is SGHAT and CDR2 is FQNNGV in the germline V gene. CDR3 loop: CASSLDQGGSADTQYF. CDR3 coding DNA: TGTGCCAGCAGCTTAGATCAAGGGGGCAGCGCAGATACGCAGTATTTT.

The chain recombines TRBV5-1 with TRBJ2-7, with TRBD1 matching over 9 bases. J was trimmed by 6 bases and V by 1 base; bases with no gene match: 8. CDR1 and CDR2 from the germline V gene are SGHRS and YFSETQ. The CDR3 has 15 amino acids. CDR3 DNA sequence: TGCGCCAGCAGCTTGATGATGGGACAGGGCTTCGAGCAGTACTTC. Protein product: CASSLMMGQGFEQYF.

J is TRBJ2-7 and V is TRBV5-1; no definite D call. Germline CDR1 and CDR2: SGHRS and YFSETQ. CDR3 size: 14 residues. Trimming pared 3 bases from V and 1 base from J, leaving 11 bases between. Written as DNA, the CDR3 is TGCGCCAGCAGCTCGCAGACTGATTCCTACGAGCAGTACTTC. It translates to CASSSQTDSYEQYF.

This clonotype was found a few times. The chain joins TRBV3-1 to TRBJ2-1; a possible D gene is TRBD1 (6 bases). Germline assignment: CDR1 LGHDT and CDR2 YNNKEL (reference sequence). The V end lost 8 bases, the J end lost 2 bases, and 19 bases lay between the germline ends. The CDR3 length is 16 residues. CDR3 region: CASCDSPTGAYNEQFF. DNA of the CDR3: TGTGCCAGCTGTGATTCCCCGACAGGTGCCTACAATGAGCAGTTCTTC.

The chain recombines TRBV29-1 with TRBJ2-1, with 10 bases fitting TRBD2. V lost 4 bases, J lost 8 bases, and 8 bases stayed unmatched. From germline, CDR1 is SQVTM and CDR2 ANQGSEA. The CDR3 has 14 amino acids. DNA of the CDR3: TGCAGCGTTGCTCCAAGACTAGCGGGCCATGAGCAGTTCTTC. Translating it yields CSVAPRLAGHEQFF.

The J gene is TRBJ2-7, the V gene TRBV4-1; 7 bases line up with TRBD1. Looked up from germline, CDR1 is MGHRA and CDR2 is YSYEKL. Germline trimming cut 0 bases from V and 5 bases from J; bases unmatched to any gene: 4. The CDR3 is 14 residues long. The CDR3 here is CASSQEVGQNEQYF. The CDR3 DNA sequence: TGCGCCAGCAGCCAAGAGGTGGGACAGAACGAGCAGTACTTC.

There are many counts of this clonotype. V gene TRBV4-1 combines with J gene TRBJ1-1; D is unclear. Trimming shortened V by 1 base and J by 3 bases, and 18 bases separated the two germline ends. CDR3 length equals 17 residues. The germline V gene encodes CDR1 MGHRA and CDR2 YSYEKL. The DNA for the CDR3 is TGCGCCAGCAGCCAAGGTTCATGGCTAAGGGATCACACTGAAGCTTTCTTT. Its translation: CASSQGSWLRDHTEAFF.

The chain recombines TRBV20-1 with TRBJ2-5; D not certain. The CDR3 has 13 amino acids. CDR1 is DFQATT, CDR2 SNEGSKA, per germline (reference sequence). Trimming stripped 4 bases from V and 7 bases from J, with 16 bases between. CDR3 coding DNA: TGCAGTGCTACCGGGTTGGGTTCTAGGACCCAGTACTTC. Its protein product is CSATGLGSRTQYF.

The chain is built from TRBV29-1 and TRBJ1-4, with TRBD1 matching 9 bases. Germline CDR1 reads SQVTM; CDR2 reads ANQGSEA. The V gene end was trimmed by 7 bases and the J gene end by 5 bases; junction bases not matched to a gene: 5. The CDR3 is 13 amino acids. CDR3 DNA: TGCAGCGCCATCGGACAGGGGAATGAAAAACTGTTTTTT. It yields the protein CSAIGQGNEKLFF.

V is TRBV4-1 and J is TRBJ2-3, with TRBD2 matching over 9 bases. This CDR3 comprises 17 residues. CDR1 is MGHRA and CDR2 is YSYEKL in the germline V gene. V lost 2 bases and J lost 1; bases outside the gene matches: 7. The CDR3 region has the DNA TGCGCCAGCAGCCAATTGCCCATAGCGGGGGGCACAGATACGCAGTATTTT. Its translation is CASSQLPIAGGTDTQYF.

The chain combines TRBV27 with TRBJ2-7, with TRBD2 matching over 9 bases. This CDR3 comprises 15 residues. Trimming removed 3 bases from V and 4 bases from J; junction bases left unmatched: 7. Germline lookup yields CDR1 MNHEY and CDR2 SMNVEV (reference sequence). CDR3 protein: CASSFGTSGWYEQYF. CDR3 DNA: TGTGCCAGCAGTTTCGGAACTAGCGGGTGGTACGAGCAGTACTTC.

The V and J genes are TRBV5-4 and TRBJ2-1; D gene uncertain. Trimming left V 1 base short and J 1 base short, with 9 bases between. Germline V gene data show CDR1 as SGHNT and CDR2 as YYREEE (reference sequence). CDR3 size: 15 residues. The CDR3 DNA reads as TGTGCCAGCAGCTTGAGGCAGGTGTCCTACAATGAGCAGTTCTTC. This translates into CASSLRQVSYNEQFF.

A few counts support this clonotype. The chain carries TRBV4-2 and TRBJ2-3, with D tentatively TRBD2 (6 bases). V gave up 0 bases and J gave up 2 bases, with 9 bases separating them. CDR1 is LGHNA and CDR2 is YNFKEQ in the germline V gene. The CDR3 loop spans 15 amino acids. The CDR3 loop is CASSQDGDFTDTQYF. The CDR3 coding sequence is TGTGCCAGCAGCCAAGATGGGGACTTCACAGATACGCAGTATTTT.

Turning to this clonotype: An end of the junction differs from the germline gene, which may be a read error. The chain has TRBV7-2 and TRBJ2-2; no clear D gene. The CDR3 has 15 residues. The germline CDR1 and CDR2 sequences are SGHTA and FQGNSA. The CDR3 sequence: CATSSVAANTGELFF. The CDR3 nucleotides are TGTGCCACCAGCTCGGTGGCCGCGAACACCGGGGAGCTGTTTTTT.

The rearrangement joins TRBV6-2 or TRBV6-3 to TRBJ2-1, with TRBD2 matching over 13 bases. CDR1 is MNHEY and CDR2 is SVGEGT in the germline V gene. After removal of 6 bases from V and 7 bases from J, the junction contained 9 bases not matched to a gene. CDR3 length: 16 residues. CDR3 loop: CASRRTSGGPGNEQFF. In DNA form, the CDR3 reads TGTGCCAGCAGAAGGACTAGCGGGGGCCCCGGGAATGAGCAGTTCTTC.

This clonotype was detected only a few times. The chain recombines TRBV6-1 with TRBJ2-6; 7 bases agree with TRBD1. The CDR3 runs 19 residues. Germline V gene data show CDR1 as MNHNS and CDR2 as SASEGT. V shed 6 bases and J 0 bases; nucleotides not matched to a gene: 14. Here the CDR3 DNA reads TGTGCCAGCAGCCGTACCAAGACAGGGTTGGTCTCTGGGGCCAACGTCCTGACTTTC. Its protein product is CASSRTKTGLVSGANVLTF.

Written as DNA, the CDR3 is TGTGCCAGCAGTAAGCTACATGAGCAGTTCTTC. Residues: CASSKLHEQFF. The rearrangement uses TRBV6-2 or TRBV6-3 and TRBJ2-1; D gene uncertain. Trimming pared 5 bases from V and 8 bases from J, leaving 7 bases between. This CDR3 spans 11 amino acids. Germline CDR1 is MNHEY and CDR2 is SVGEGT.